Listed below are T cell receptor beta chains from one sample, sequenced in a study of cytomegalovirus exposure and HLA in healthy donors. Generated by immunoSEQ multiplex PCR, the TCRdb table keeps only in-frame clones and is missing some. The sample gives roughly 130,000 clones, around 79% of which show up once; approximately 0.9% is in the top ten. The sample consisted of PBMCs. These receptors all stem from a man aged 18-30 years in good health and CMV-seronegative. CDR3s include the opening cysteine and the closing phenylalanine or tryptophan. The order of the fields is J gene, V gene, clone size, D gene, CDR3 protein, CDR3 DNA. The D gene is left open where the match is weak. Only part of the rows carry a size: once, few, many, or a class if the clone is expanded.

>TRBJ2-6|TRBV28|-|-
CASSLGSHSGANVLTF
TGTGCCAGCAGTCTCGGGTCTCACTCTGGGGCCAACGTCCTGACTTTC
>TRBJ2-7|TRBV18|-|-
CASSPDREQYF
TGTGCCAGCTCACCAGACAGGGAGCAGTACTTC
>TRBJ1-4|TRBV7-9|-|TRBD1
CASSVRGLGEKLFF
TGTGCCAGCAGCGTCAGGGGGCTTGGAGAAAAACTGTTTTTT
>TRBJ1-2|TRBV4-3|once|-
CASSQGSGRNPYGYTF
TGCGCCAGCAGCCAAGGGTCTGGGCGCAACCCCTATGGCTACACCTTC
>TRBJ1-5|TRBV18|once|TRBD1
CASSPRTGVNQPQHF
TGTGCCAGCTCACCCAGGACAGGGGTTAATCAGCCCCAGCATTTT
>TRBJ2-5|TRBV27|-|-
CASSASATGETQYF
TGTGCCAGCAGTGCCTCAGCGACTGGGGAGACCCAGTACTTC
>TRBJ2-1|TRBV7-9|-|TRBD1
CASSPDRSNEQFF
TGTGCCAGCAGTCCGGACAGGTCCAATGAGCAGTTCTTC
>TRBJ2-2|TRBV29-1|-|-
CSGGSGSTGELFF
TGCAGCGGGGGTTCGGGGTCCACCGGGGAGCTGTTTTTT
>TRBJ1-2|TRBV29-1|-|-
CSVEDRDPRDYSGYTF
TGCAGCGTTGAAGATCGGGACCCCAGGGACTACTCTGGCTACACCTTC
>TRBJ2-5|TRBV30|-|-
CAWSYGSSGEETQYF
TGTGCCTGGAGCTATGGGTCGTCAGGGGAAGAGACCCAGTACTTC
>TRBJ2-3|TRBV9|-|TRBD1
CASSYPDRADTQYF
TGTGCCAGCAGTTACCCAGACAGGGCAGATACGCAGTATTTT
>TRBJ2-1|TRBV11-3|-|-
CASSSDRSSYNEQFF
TGTGCCAGCAGCTCCGACAGGAGCTCCTACAATGAGCAGTTCTTC
>TRBJ1-3|TRBV14|-|-
CASSQASGGTIYF
TGTGCCAGCAGCCAGGCGAGCGGAGGAACCATATATTTT
>TRBJ2-1|TRBV5-6|-|-
CASSSDRNFHNEQFF
TGTGCCAGCAGTTCTGACAGAAATTTCCACAATGAGCAGTTCTTC
>TRBJ1-1|TRBV15|-|TRBD1
CATSRGQGGTEAFF
TGTGCCACCAGCAGAGGGCAGGGGGGCACTGAAGCTTTCTTT
>TRBJ1-2|TRBV18|-|TRBD1
CASSPRQGAADYGYTF
TGTGCCAGCTCACCCAGACAGGGGGCGGCGGACTATGGCTACACCTTC
>TRBJ1-3|TRBV4-2|once|-
CASSQVQGSTGNTIYF
TGTGCCAGCAGCCAAGTACAGGGAAGCACTGGAAACACCATATATTTT
>TRBJ1-1|TRBV4-1|-|-
CASSSTVRTEAFF
TGCGCCAGCAGCAGTACCGTCAGGACTGAAGCTTTCTTT
>TRBJ1-1|TRBV27|-|-
CASAWAGGYTEAFF
TGTGCCAGCGCCTGGGCGGGGGGGTACACTGAAGCTTTCTTT
>TRBJ1-1|TRBV30|-|TRBD1
CANRGNTEAFF
TGTGCGAACAGGGGGAACACTGAAGCTTTCTTT
>TRBJ2-7|TRBV15|-|-
CATSRESGAYEQYF
TGTGCCACCAGCAGAGAATCAGGGGCCTACGAGCAGTACTTC
>TRBJ1-1|TRBV19|-|-
CASSQSSGWGTEAFF
TGTGCCAGTTCACAGTCGTCGGGGTGGGGCACTGAAGCTTTCTTT
>TRBJ1-6|TRBV11-2|-|-
CASSLQGQLFSPLHF
TGTGCCAGCAGCTTGCAGGGGCAACTCTTTTCACCCCTCCACTTT
>TRBJ1-6|TRBV7-9|-|-
CASSPQAVHSPLHF
TGTGCCAGCAGCCCACAGGCAGTACATTCACCCCTCCACTTT
>TRBJ1-3|TRBV27|-|-
CASSPLLGNTIYF
TGTGCCAGCAGCCCGTTATTGGGAAACACCATATATTTT
>TRBJ2-3|TRBV4-2|-|TRBD2
CASSRESLAGGPTDTQYF
TGTGCCAGCAGCCGAGAATCGCTAGCGGGGGGGCCCACAGATACGCAGTATTTT
>TRBJ1-2|TRBV5-1|-|-
CASSLYYGSNYGYTF
TGCGCCAGCAGCCTTTACTACGGGTCCAACTATGGCTACACCTTC
>TRBJ1-6|TRBV4-3|-|TRBD1
CASSQGQGVSYNSPLHF
TGCGCCAGCAGCCAAGGACAGGGAGTCTCCTATAATTCACCCCTCCACTTT
>TRBJ2-7|TRBV5-6|-|-
CASSGSLRGYEQYF
TGCGCCAGCAGCGGGTCGCTTAGGGGCTACGAGCAGTACTTC
>TRBJ1-2|TRBV18|few|-
CASSEMTANYGYTF
TGTGCCAGCTCGGAAATGACAGCTAACTATGGCTACACCTTC
>TRBJ2-5|TRBV5-1|-|-
CASSRTAAETQYF
TGCGCCAGCAGCCGTACCGCAGCGGAGACCCAGTACTTC
>TRBJ1-1|TRBV11-2|once|-
CASSFTGYTEAFF
TGTGCCAGCAGCTTCACAGGATACACTGAAGCTTTCTTT
>TRBJ2-5|TRBV25-1|-|TRBD2
CASRGGSGERYQETQYF
TGTGCCAGCAGGGGAGGGTCGGGGGAAAGGTACCAAGAGACCCAGTACTTC
>TRBJ2-3|TRBV5-1|-|-
CASSLGPRRGFTDTQYF
TGCGCCAGCAGCTTGGGCCCCAGACGGGGTTTCACAGATACGCAGTATTTT
>TRBJ1-5|TRBV4-3|-|-
CASSQEGRGRQPQHF
TGCGCCAGCAGCCAAGAGGGGAGGGGCCGGCAGCCCCAGCATTTT
>TRBJ1-5|TRBV25-1|-|-
CASSVTDLNQPQHF
TGTGCCAGCAGTGTTACAGACCTCAATCAGCCCCAGCATTTT
>TRBJ2-2|TRBV7-8|-|-
CASSLRESNTGELFF
TGTGCCAGCAGCTTACGGGAATCCAACACCGGGGAGCTGTTTTTT
>TRBJ2-7|TRBV6-5|few|-
CASSPGTEVYEQYF
TGTGCCAGCAGTCCCGGGACTGAGGTTTACGAGCAGTACTTC